Listed here are 15 T cell receptor beta chains from one sample, sequenced in a study of cytomegalovirus exposure and HLA in healthy donors. The PCR used 60 Vbeta and 13 Jbeta primers. Sequenced by immunoSEQ multiplex PCR; TCRdb stores in-frame clones only, minus some. This repertoire shows about 150,000 clones, around two thirds found once; its top ten account for 1.6%. The source material was PBMCs. The receptor set was obtained from a young woman in good health and CMV-seronegative.

This chain uses TRBV11-3 with TRBJ2-1, with 8 bases lining up with TRBD2. Germline loops: CDR1 SGHNT, CDR2 YENEEA. J gave up 4 bases and V 5 bases, and 7 bases lay outside the gene matches. CDR3 length: 15 amino acids. DNA of the CDR3: TGTGCCAGCAGCGTGAGCGGGGGACCATACAATGAGCAGTTCTTC. It specifies CASSVSGGPYNEQFF.

V gene TRBV2 combines with J gene TRBJ2-7, with D unclear. V was pared by 1 base and J by 3 bases, with 4 bases between. The CDR3 sequence is 12 residues long. Per the germline V gene, CDR1 is SNHLY and CDR2 is FYNNEI. The CDR3 DNA is TGTGCCAGCAGTGAAGTGGGCTACGAGCAGTACGTC. Translating it yields CASSEVGYEQYV.

This chain uses TRBV28 with TRBJ2-1; no firm D call. Trimming cost V 1 base and J 2 bases, with 12 bases left between them. Germline CDR1 MDHEN, CDR2 SYDVKM. The CDR3 has 16 residues. The DNA of the CDR3 is TGTGCCAGCAGTTTATTCTACGCGGAGACCTACAATGAGCAGTTCTTC. It is translated as CASSLFYAETYNEQFF.

The V call is TRBV7-2, the J call TRBJ2-7; TRBD1 agrees at 7 bases. The CDR3 totals 15 residues. V lost 0 bases, J lost 0 bases, and 2 bases stayed unmatched. Germline values: CDR1 SGHTA, CDR2 FQGNSA. This CDR3 is CASSLAGTASYEQYF. The CDR3 nucleotides read TGTGCCAGCAGCTTAGCGGGGACAGCCTCCTACGAGCAGTACTTC.

This clone showed up many times. The genes are TRBV7-2 and TRBJ2-1; 15 bases fit TRBD2. Germline CDR1 is SGHTA and CDR2 is FQGNSA. CDR3 size: 15 residues. The V segment lost 5 bases and the J segment 9 bases; nucleotides outside the gene matches: 5. The CDR3 spells CASSPRTSGRGEQFF. The CDR3 nucleotides read TGTGCCAGCAGCCCCCGGACTAGCGGGAGGGGTGAGCAGTTCTTC.

The V and J genes are TRBV19 and TRBJ2-1; perhaps TRBD1 as D (6 bases). V was cut by 5 bases and J by 1 base, with 12 bases left in between. The CDR3 has 15 amino acids. Germline loops: CDR1 LNHDA, CDR2 SQIVND (reference sequence). The CDR3 DNA reads TGTGCCAGTAGTCCGTCAGACAGGTCCTACAATGAGCAGTTCTTC. Amino acid sequence: CASSPSDRSYNEQFF.

This clone was found once. This chain joins TRBV25-1 and TRBJ1-2, with D uncertain. Germline V gives CDR1 MGHDK, CDR2 SYGVNS. The CDR3 contains 13 residues. Trimming pared 2 bases from V and 2 bases from J, leaving 6 bases between. DNA for the CDR3: TGTGCCAGCAGTGAAGCGGCAAACTATGGCTACACCTTC. Translation: CASSEAANYGYTF.

This chain connects TRBV27 to TRBJ2-5; TRBD2 aligns across 12 bases. CDR1 and CDR2 (germline): MNHEY, SMNVEV (reference sequence). This CDR3 has 16 amino acids. The V segment lost 5 bases and the J segment 9 bases; nucleotides outside the gene matches: 13. The CDR3 DNA is TGTGCCAGCAGTCCATGGACTAGCGGGAACCTTGGTTCCCAGTACTTC. This gives the protein CASSPWTSGNLGSQYF.

CDR3 loop: CASGQGGTEAFF. DNA for the CDR3: TGTGCCAGCGGACAGGGCGGTACTGAAGCTTTCTTT. This chain uses TRBV7-2 with TRBJ1-1; TRBD1 matches at 8 bases. CDR1 SGHTA and CDR2 FQGNSA come from the germline V gene. V lost 8 bases and J lost 5; bases outside the gene matches: 4. This CDR3 region has 12 residues.

This chain uses TRBV7-8 with TRBJ2-3, with 7 bases aligning to TRBD2. The CDR3 runs to 15 residues. Per the germline V gene, CDR1 is SGHVS and CDR2 is FQNEAQ. The V segment lost 1 base and the J segment 1 base; nucleotides outside the gene matches: 2. The CDR3 loop is CASSLGRERTDTQYF. The CDR3 DNA reads as TGTGCCAGCAGCTTAGGGCGGGAGCGCACAGATACGCAGTATTTT. The variable domain in full, with the rest retrieved from reference TRBV7-8 and TRBJ2-3, is GAGVSQSPRYKVAKRGQDVALRCDPISGHVSLFWYQQALGQGPEFLTYFQNEAQLDKSGLPSDRFFAERPEGSVSTLKIQRTQQEDSAVYLCASSLGRERTDTQYFGPGTRLTVL.

A word on this clone: One junction end does not reproduce the germline sequence, and a read error may be involved. The rearrangement uses TRBV7-9 and TRBJ2-7; D is uncertain. The CDR3 runs 12 residues. The V gene's germline CDR1 is SEHNR and CDR2 FQNEAQ (reference sequence). CDR3 protein: CSSSLANYEQYF. The CDR3 DNA is TGTTCCAGCAGCTTAGCTAACTACGAGCAGTACTTC.

The chain uses TRBV6-5 and TRBJ2-2; TRBD2 agrees at 8 bases. Looked up from germline, CDR1 is MNHEY and CDR2 is SVGAGI. V trimming: 7 bases; J trimming: 6 bases; junction bases outside the gene matches: 10. CDR3 size: 15 residues. CDR3 amino acids: CASTLSGGTSGELFF. For the CDR3, the DNA is TGTGCCAGCACACTCTCGGGGGGGACGTCCGGGGAGCTGTTTTTT.

The genes are TRBV5-1 and TRBJ2-2; 7 bases line up with TRBD1. Germline loops: CDR1 SGHRS, CDR2 YFSETQ. The CDR3 length is 13 residues. V lost 6 bases, J lost 7 bases, and 6 bases stayed unmatched. CDR3: CASNNRGNGELFF. Written as DNA, the CDR3 is TGCGCCAGCAACAACAGGGGTAACGGGGAGCTGTTTTTT.

This clone has just one count. The rearrangement joins TRBV7-9 to TRBJ2-7; D remains ambiguous. Germline CDR1 SEHNR, CDR2 FQNEAQ (reference sequence). Trimming took off 6 bases at V and 2 bases at J, with 11 bases between the two ends. This CDR3 comprises 13 residues. This CDR3 is CASSLKGAYEQYF. The CDR3 DNA reads TGTGCCAGCAGTTTAAAAGGAGCCTACGAGCAGTACTTC. The variable domain in full, completed from reference TRBV7-9 and TRBJ2-7, reads DTGVSQNPRHKITKRGQNVTFRCDPISEHNRLYWYRQTLGQGPEFLTYFQNEAQLEKSRLLSDRFSAERPKGSFSTLEIQRTEQGDSAMYLCASSLKGAYEQYFGPGTRLTVT.

The table lists this clone with a few counts. The chain uses TRBV4-1 and TRBJ1-2; D call uncertain. V was cut by 4 bases and J by 2 bases, with 14 bases left in between. The length of the CDR3 is 15 residues. Germline-derived CDR1 and CDR2 are MGHRA and YSYEKL. CDR3 nucleotide sequence: TGCGCCAGCAGCCCCCTACCCCCGGGGAACTATGGCTACACCTTC. It translates to CASSPLPPGNYGYTF.